The rows below give T cell receptor beta chains drawn from one sample of a study of OX40 agonist ivuxolimab in advanced cancers. Here immunoSEQ multiplex PCR was the method, and the copy in TCRdb shows in-frame clones only, minus some. The sample lists 68,000 or so clones, approximately 90% occurring once. This specimen was CD4+ or CD8+ T cells sorted from blood, taken in a trial of the OX40 agonist ivuxolimab. These receptors all come from an adult with an advanced solid tumor such as melanoma, head and neck, liver or kidney cancer. CDR3s include the opening cysteine and the closing phenylalanine or tryptophan. Fields, in order: clone size, D gene, J gene, V gene, CDR3 DNA, CDR3 protein. D genes are given only for firm matches. Only some rows state a clone size, as once, few, many or a class for expanded clones.

abundance: .
d_gene: .
j_gene: TRBJ2-2
v_gene: TRBV2
CDR3nt: TGTGCCAGCGGCGACCCCGGGGAGCTGTTTTTT
CDR3aa: CASGDPGELFF

abundance: once
d_gene: .
j_gene: TRBJ2-3
v_gene: TRBV5-8
CDR3nt: TGTGCCAGCAGCCGTACACATGCTAGCACAGATACGCAGTATTTT
CDR3aa: CASSRTHASTDTQYF

abundance: .
d_gene: .
j_gene: TRBJ1-1
v_gene: TRBV11-2
CDR3nt: TGTGCCAGCAGCTCCCCCTGGCGGGGCACTGAAGCTTTCTTT
CDR3aa: CASSSPWRGTEAFF

abundance: .
d_gene: .
j_gene: TRBJ2-5
v_gene: TRBV13
CDR3nt: TGTGCCAGCAGCTTAAAAGTTGGACCCACCAGGGAGACCCAGTACTTC
CDR3aa: CASSLKVGPTRETQYF

abundance: .
d_gene: .
j_gene: TRBJ2-1
v_gene: TRBV7-2
CDR3nt: TGTGCCAGCAGCCCTGACGGTAACAATGAGCAGTTCTTC
CDR3aa: CASSPDGNNEQFF

abundance: .
d_gene: .
j_gene: TRBJ2-1
v_gene: TRBV5-6
CDR3nt: TGTGCCAGCAGCTCCGGGCCTACGGCCTACAATGAGCAGTTCTTC
CDR3aa: CASSSGPTAYNEQFF

abundance: .
d_gene: TRBD2
j_gene: TRBJ2-7
v_gene: TRBV19
CDR3nt: TGTGCCAGTAGTACCGTGGAGCGGGAAGTCCACGAGCAGTACTTC
CDR3aa: CASSTVEREVHEQYF

abundance: .
d_gene: .
j_gene: TRBJ1-6
v_gene: TRBV6-6
CDR3nt: TGTGCCAGCCTTCGGACGGACGGCTCCTATAATTCACCCCTCCACTTT
CDR3aa: CASLRTDGSYNSPLHF

abundance: .
d_gene: .
j_gene: TRBJ2-4
v_gene: TRBV5-4
CDR3nt: TGTGCCAGCAGCTCCGGGTTAGGGGGGGCCATTCAGTACTTC
CDR3aa: CASSSGLGGAIQYF

abundance: .
d_gene: TRBD1
j_gene: TRBJ1-6
v_gene: TRBV25-1
CDR3nt: TGTGCCAGCAGTGATCATACAGGGGGCGCGAATTCACCCCTCCACTTT
CDR3aa: CASSDHTGGANSPLHF

abundance: .
d_gene: TRBD1
j_gene: TRBJ2-7
v_gene: TRBV19
CDR3nt: TGTGCCAGTAGTATACCTGGACAGGGCGAGGCCTACGAGCAGTACTTC
CDR3aa: CASSIPGQGEAYEQYF

abundance: .
d_gene: .
j_gene: TRBJ1-1
v_gene: TRBV6-1
CDR3nt: TGTGCCAGCAGTGAAGCTCAGACCATGAACACTGAAGCTTTCTTT
CDR3aa: CASSEAQTMNTEAFF

abundance: few
d_gene: TRBD1
j_gene: TRBJ2-7
v_gene: TRBV27
CDR3nt: TGTGCCAGCAGCCACAGGGGGGCCTACGAGCAGTACTTC
CDR3aa: CASSHRGAYEQYF

abundance: .
d_gene: TRBD1
j_gene: TRBJ2-2
v_gene: TRBV2
CDR3nt: TGTGCCAGCAGTGCGACAGGGGGCCTCACCGGGGAGCTGTTTTTT
CDR3aa: CASSATGGLTGELFF

abundance: .
d_gene: TRBD1
j_gene: TRBJ1-4
v_gene: TRBV4-2
CDR3nt: TGTGCCAGCAGCCAAGGGACAGGGGAGAAGGTAGAACTGTTTTTT
CDR3aa: CASSQGTGEKVELFF

abundance: .
d_gene: .
j_gene: TRBJ1-1
v_gene: TRBV30
CDR3nt: TGTGCCTGGGTAGAGGTTGGGGCCTACACTGAAGCTTTCTTT
CDR3aa: CAWVEVGAYTEAFF

abundance: few
d_gene: .
j_gene: TRBJ2-2
v_gene: TRBV29-1
CDR3nt: TGCAGCGTCTCCCCTCGGGACCGACCGAACACCGGGGAGCTGTTTTTT
CDR3aa: CSVSPRDRPNTGELFF

abundance: .
d_gene: .
j_gene: TRBJ2-7
v_gene: TRBV20-1
CDR3nt: TGCAGTGCTATCGACCTCTACGAGCAGTACTTC
CDR3aa: CSAIDLYEQYF

abundance: .
d_gene: TRBD1
j_gene: TRBJ2-7
v_gene: TRBV5-1
CDR3nt: TGCGCCAGCAGCTTTACGGGACAGGGTTCCTACGAGCAGTACTTC
CDR3aa: CASSFTGQGSYEQYF

abundance: .
d_gene: .
j_gene: TRBJ2-1
v_gene: TRBV21-1
CDR3nt: TGTGCCAGCAGCGCTGACAGCCACTCGTGCGAACACAATGAGCAGTTCTTC
CDR3aa: CASSADSHSCEHNEQFF

abundance: .
d_gene: TRBD2
j_gene: TRBJ2-7
v_gene: TRBV6-1
CDR3nt: TGTGCCATCAGTGTAGCGGGAGGGTCCTACGAGCAGTACTTC
CDR3aa: CAISVAGGSYEQYF

abundance: .
d_gene: TRBD2
j_gene: TRBJ2-5
v_gene: TRBV27
CDR3nt: TGTGCCAGCAGTTTAGGGCTCACTAGCGGGGGGGCCGGGGAGACCCAGTACTTC
CDR3aa: CASSLGLTSGGAGETQYF

abundance: once
d_gene: .
j_gene: TRBJ2-3
v_gene: TRBV6-5
CDR3nt: TGTGCCAGCAGTTACTCGGGAGATGGCACAGATACGCAGTATTTT
CDR3aa: CASSYSGDGTDTQYF